These 20 T cell receptor beta chains came from one sample sequenced in a study of identical twins. Via MiXCR, TCRdb re-called the 5' RACE reads, giving one row per CDR3 protein. The sample consists of 1,800,000 or so distinct CDR3 sequences, 25% to 35% of them appearing once. Material: cord blood. The receptors originated from a newborn girl in good health.

This clonotype was detected only a few times. The chain uses TRBV9 and TRBJ2-3; 9 bases agree with TRBD1. This CDR3 is 16 amino acids long. Germline-derived CDR1 and CDR2 are SGDLS and YYNGEE. The J segment lost 1 base and the V segment lost 3 bases, leaving 6 bases of the junction unmatched. The CDR3 nucleotides read TGTGCCAGCAGCGCTGTAAACAGGGGGCGCACAGATACGCAGTATTTT. It yields the protein CASSAVNRGRTDTQYF.

This clonotype was seen a handful of times. V usage is TRBV20-1 and J usage is TRBJ2-1; D possibly corresponds to TRBD2 (6 bases). V was trimmed by 1 base and J by 4 bases, leaving 20 bases between them. CDR1 DFQATT and CDR2 SNEGSKA come from the germline V gene (reference sequence). This CDR3 region has 17 residues. CDR3 residues: CSARGWSRRESYNEQFF. The CDR3 nucleotides are TGCAGTGCTAGAGGTTGGAGCCGTCGGGAGAGTTACAATGAGCAGTTCTTC.

Note on this clonotype: A much larger clone sits a single nucleotide away, making a read error possible. J is TRBJ1-2 and V is TRBV4-2, with D uncertain. CDR1 and CDR2 from the germline V gene are LGHNA and YNFKEQ. CDR3 length: 18 amino acids. Trimming stripped 2 bases from V and 0 bases from J, with 19 bases between. CDR3 nucleotides: TGTGCCAGCAGCCAACCCCGGGCCCGAGTCCCTTCTAACTATGGCTACACCTTC. It translates to CASSQPRARVPSNYGYTF.

This sequence joins TRBV28 and TRBJ2-7, with a possible D match to TRBD1 (5 bases). CDR3 length equals 16 residues. Trimming removed 3 bases at V and 7 bases at J, with 22 bases between. Germline loops: CDR1 MDHEN, CDR2 SYDVKM. CDR3 DNA: TGTGCCAGCAGTTTCGGATCTTTTGGGTGGGGCAATGAGCAGTACTTC. It specifies CASSFGSFGWGNEQYF.

This clonotype came up many times. CDR3 DNA: TGTGCCAGCAGCTTAGGCAGGGTTGGCTACACCTTC. Its protein product is CASSLGRVGYTF. V is TRBV11-2 and J is TRBJ1-2; tentative D call: TRBD1 (5 bases). Per the germline V gene, CDR1 is SGHAT and CDR2 is FQNNGV. The V and J ends lost 1 base and 7 bases respectively, with 7 bases between them. CDR3 length: 12 amino acids.

This clonotype was observed a few times. This chain links TRBV3-1 with TRBJ2-1; possible D gene TRBD2, 5 bases. Trimming removed 2 bases from V and 5 bases from J, with 16 bases in between. The CDR3 contains 16 residues. Per the germline V gene, CDR1 is LGHDT and CDR2 is YNNKEL (reference sequence). CDR3 in amino acids: CASSQRTGRRDNEQFF. The CDR3 DNA reads as TGTGCCAGCAGCCAACGAACGGGGAGAAGAGACAATGAGCAGTTCTTC.

The chain uses TRBV12-3 or TRBV12-4 and TRBJ1-5; 7 positions match TRBD1. The V gene end was trimmed by 7 bases and the J gene end by 0 bases; junction bases not matched to a gene: 6. The CDR3 has 15 amino acids. The CDR3: CASTRQGNSNQPQHF. Here the CDR3 DNA reads TGTGCCAGCACTCGACAGGGTAATAGCAATCAGCCCCAGCATTTT.

This clonotype turned up a few times. The chain employs TRBV29-1 and TRBJ2-5, with D possibly being TRBD2 (7 bases). Trimming removed 2 bases from V and 11 bases from J, with 24 bases in between. Germline CDR1 and CDR2: SQVTM and ANQGSEA. This CDR3 spans 15 amino acids. This CDR3 is CSVETLASRGGEQYF. The CDR3 DNA sequence: TGCAGCGTTGAAACGTTAGCGTCCCGAGGGGGGGAGCAGTACTTC.

This clonotype was seen a few times. The chain links TRBV5-1 to TRBJ2-7, with 12 bases that match TRBD2. Germline values: CDR1 SGHRS, CDR2 YFSETQ. The CDR3 has 20 amino acids. Germline trimming cut 4 bases from V and 2 bases from J; bases unmatched to any gene: 19. The CDR3 protein is CASSRRLAGVVPTAPYEQYF. CDR3 coding DNA: TGCGCCAGCAGCCGGAGACTAGCGGGAGTGGTCCCTACGGCGCCCTACGAGCAGTACTTC.

The chain has TRBV6-5 and TRBJ1-1; D gene uncertain. CDR1 MNHEY and CDR2 SVGAGI come from the germline V gene. CDR3 length: 14 residues. V gave up 1 base and J gave up 0 bases, with 6 bases separating them. CDR3 region: CASSYWPLNTEAFF. Here the CDR3 DNA reads TGTGCCAGCAGTTACTGGCCCCTGAACACTGAAGCTTTCTTT.

V gene TRBV28 combines with J gene TRBJ2-5; 10 bases are shared with TRBD2. The J call may be mistaken, given a closer DNA end match to TRBJ2-7. The CDR3 is 18 amino acids. Germline V CDR1 and CDR2: MDHEN, SYDVKM. The CDR3 sequence is CASSPLAGKPKTWYEQYF. The DNA for the CDR3 is TGTGCCAGCAGTCCACTAGCGGGAAAACCTAAAACGTGGTACGAGCAGTACTTC.

The chain recombines TRBV30 with TRBJ2-7; possibly TRBD1 or TRBD2 for D (5 bases each). V gave up 0 bases and J gave up 6 bases, with 18 bases separating them. Germline loops: CDR1 GTSNPN, CDR2 SVGIG (reference sequence). The CDR3 length is 15 residues. CDR3 nucleotide sequence: TGTGCCTGGAGTGTAAGGGACGGTAACCTACTCGAGCAGTACTTC. This codes for CAWSVRDGNLLEQYF.

The rearrangement uses TRBV18 and TRBJ1-5; 7 nucleotides align to TRBD1. Losses at the gene ends were 8 bases for V and 5 bases for J; bases not matched to a gene: 6. Germline V gene data show CDR1 as KGHSH and CDR2 as LQKENI. CDR3 length: 13 residues. The CDR3 loop reads CASTQGQHQPQHF. The CDR3 nucleotides read TGTGCCAGCACTCAGGGACAGCATCAGCCCCAGCATTTT.

The chain links TRBV5-1 to TRBJ2-7, with D hard to call. V lost 4 bases to trimming and J lost 6 bases, with 14 bases between them. This CDR3 is built from 13 residues. Germline values: CDR1 SGHRS, CDR2 YFSETQ. The CDR3 region has the DNA TGCGCCAGCAGCCCGTCGGACCCGACCGAGCAGTACTTC. Amino acids: CASSPSDPTEQYF.

The V call is TRBV6-1, the J call TRBJ2-3, with 12 nucleotides matching TRBD2. The germline CDR1 and CDR2 sequences are MNHNS and SASEGT. The CDR3 extends over 16 amino acids. V was clipped by 4 bases and J by 4 bases; unmatched bases: 6. The CDR3 sequence is CASSAWTSGNADTQYF. CDR3 DNA sequence: TGTGCCAGCAGTGCCTGGACTAGCGGGAATGCAGATACGCAGTATTTT.

This clonotype came up a few times. The rearrangement joins TRBV5-1 to TRBJ2-5; 13 bases align to TRBD2. This CDR3 is 15 amino acids long. Germline assignment: CDR1 SGHRS and CDR2 YFSETQ. The V and J ends lost 4 bases and 5 bases, in that order; junction bases with no gene match: 5. For the CDR3, the DNA is TGCGCCAGCAGCCCGGGACTAGCGGGGACTGAGACCCAGTACTTC. Encoded protein: CASSPGLAGTETQYF.

The chain employs TRBV12-3 or TRBV12-4 and TRBJ2-3; 7 bases fit TRBD1. The CDR3 runs 14 residues. V trimming: 5 bases; J trimming: 7 bases; junction bases outside the gene matches: 9. The CDR3 DNA reads as TGTGCCAGCAGTCCCCGACAGGGTATGCATACGCAGTATTTT. Encoded protein: CASSPRQGMHTQYF.

The gene calls are TRBV7-2 and TRBJ2-1; D unresolved. The CDR3 runs 13 residues. Trimming took off 2 bases at V and 10 bases at J, with 12 bases between the two ends. CDR1 is SGHTA, CDR2 FQGNSA, per germline. CDR3 sequence reads: CASSLLDQGEQFF. CDR3 coding DNA: TGTGCCAGCAGCTTACTAGATCAAGGGGAGCAGTTCTTC.

There are many counts of this clonotype. V is TRBV29-1 and J is TRBJ2-7, with 10 bases that match TRBD1. This CDR3 region has 13 residues. With V trimmed by 4 bases and J by 2 bases, 2 bases remained unmatched. Looked up from germline, CDR1 is SQVTM and CDR2 is ANQGSEA. The CDR3 DNA is TGCAGCGTTGGGGGACAGGGGACCTACGAGCAGTACTTC. Amino acid sequence: CSVGGQGTYEQYF.

Only one count was recorded for this clonotype. The junction and the germline gene differ at one end; a read error may be behind it. The CDR3 is CASSLKGGEYNQPRHF. CDR3 nucleotide sequence: TGTGCCAGCAGTTTGAAGGGAGGGGAATACAATCAGCCCCGGCATTTT. The rearrangement uses TRBV6-2 or TRBV6-3 and TRBJ1-5, with D tentatively TRBD1 (5 bases). This CDR3 contains 16 residues. CDR1 and CDR2 from the germline V gene are MNHEY and SVGEGT.